The clone carrying this T cell receptor (beta chain) was picked up many times. No antigen is known for it. The CDR3 runs 15 residues. Unmatched junction bases numbered 4, after V lost 1 base and J lost 1 base. The germline CDR1 and CDR2 sequences are MNHNS and SASEGT. The record originates from a study of neurological immune-mediated disorders. With 10-nucleotide random UMIs, 5'RACE was used to make the cDNA. MiXCR, applied by TCRdb to the 5' RACE reads, yields one record per CDR3 protein. The data show about 38,000 distinct CDR3 sequences, with around 5% seen just once and roughly 9% held by the top ten. CD4+ or CD8+ T cells, around 1 million per library, were used for sorted libraries. Study outcomes and limitations: Expansion of TCR clones was greatest in HTLV-1-associated myelopathy and smallest in multiple sclerosis, where it fell below that of healthy controls. Sharing of CDR3 amino acid sequences among expanded clones across subjects was absent, suggesting private repertoires in all groups.

The sequence derives from a man younger than 35 in good health. The sequencing sample was made of CD4+ T cells from blood. The chain combines TRBV6-1 with TRBJ2-7; 7 bases are a match to TRBD1. CDR3 DNA: TGTGCCAGCAGTGAAGGGTGGGGACAGTCCTACGAGCAGTACTTC. It encodes CASSEGWGQSYEQYF.